This T cell receptor beta chain appears in the sequencing data of a study of T cell responses to AZD1222 COVID-19 vaccine. Findings and caveats of the study: The donors showed a predominance of white British ancestry and of females, with possible underestimation of clonal diversity. As reported, nearly half of all spike-specific TCRs target variant regions that are unmutated.

Comment on this clone: Its cognate antigen is unknown.

The analysis combined second doses at about 4 or about 12 weeks. Libraries were prepared by immunoSEQ multiplex PCR; TCRdb keeps only in-frame clonotypes and omits some of them. In the table there are around 60,000 clones, about four fifths of which are singletons. This clonotype was obtained from an adult who received the AZD1222 COVID-19 vaccine. The material was peripheral blood, obtained 28 days after the second AZD1222 dose.

CDR3 protein: CASSYSPGQYNEQFF. CDR3 nucleotide sequence: TGTGCCAGCAGTTACTCACCAGGACAATACAATGAGCAGTTCTTC. The chain couples TRBV6-2 or TRBV6-3 to TRBJ2-1; TRBD1 might be the D (5 bases). Per germline, CDR1 MNHEY and CDR2 SVGEGT. This CDR3 comprises 15 residues. The V and J ends lost 0 bases and 4 bases respectively, with 10 bases between them.